This TCR beta chain was captured in a study of blood T cell repertoires in COVID-19. About the study: Spain, Italy and the United States supplied samples that represented acute and convalescent COVID-19.

As originally analysed: Reference gene primers were amplified, and this amplification served to estimate nucleated cell counts. TCRdb's copy holds only in-frame clones and misses some; the assay was immunoSEQ multiplex PCR. V, J and clone size reflect that table, while D and trimming were determined from the DNA. The sample shows approximately 34,000 clones, 90% to 95% of them seen only once. The CDR3 runs 15 residues. V was pared by 4 bases and J by 2 bases, with 4 bases of the junction left unmatched. Per germline, CDR1 SGHRS and CDR2 YFSETQ. Sequencing input: peripheral blood. The receptor's source is a man aged 60-69 years with acute or convalescent COVID-19. The chain combines TRBV5-1 with TRBJ2-1, with TRBD2 identical over 9 bases. CDR3 sequence: CASSRAGGAYNEQFF. The CDR3 region has the DNA TGCGCCAGCAGCAGGGCGGGAGGGGCCTACAATGAGCAGTTCTTC.